This T cell receptor beta chain came from a study of cytomegalovirus exposure and HLA in healthy donors. Overall study findings and caveats: Certain sequence variants were highly shared and formed a cluster, and this cluster was likely a sequencing artifact.

PCR was performed using 60 Vbeta and 13 Jbeta primers. TCRdb keeps only in-frame clones here, not all; method: immunoSEQ multiplex PCR. This sample's table has tens of thousands of clones. CDR3 length equals 15 residues. Germline V CDR1 and CDR2: SEHNR, FQNEAQ (reference sequence). Trimming pared 4 bases from V and 0 bases from J, leaving 7 bases between. Comment on this clone: The antigen remains undetermined.

V and J are TRBV7-9 and TRBJ2-6; a possible D gene is TRBD2 (5 bases). The sequencing sample was made of PBMCs. This TCR derives from a middle-aged man in good health and CMV-seropositive. This CDR3 is CASSWGASGANVLTF. The CDR3 nucleotides are TGTGCCAGCAGCTGGGGAGCCTCTGGGGCCAACGTCCTGACTTTC. The whole variable domain, remainder taken from reference TRBV7-9 and TRBJ2-6, is DTGVSQNPRHKITKRGQNVTFRCDPISEHNRLYWYRQTLGQGPEFLTYFQNEAQLEKSRLLSDRFSAERPKGSFSTLEIQRTEQGDSAMYLCASSWGASGANVLTFGAGSRLTVL.